Shown below are 27 T cell receptor beta chains from a single sample sequenced in a study of shared clonotypes between healthy human individuals. The assay was immunoSEQ multiplex PCR, and TCRdb's table has in-frame clones only and misses some. The table lists 2.3 million or so clones, about 92% of them singletons. The sequencing sample was made of naive CD4+ T cells from PBMCs. Subset denoted: CD45RA+ positively selected. Every receptor here comes from a young man in good health. Some clones in this sample may be carry-over from other donors' samples.

In this sample, this clone turned up once. Other DNA variants within this sample encode the same CDR3. The rearrangement links TRBV28 to TRBJ2-2; D is unclear. Trimming cost V 7 bases and J 6 bases, with 6 bases left between them. CDR1 MDHEN and CDR2 SYDVKM come from the germline V gene. CDR3 length equals 11 residues. The CDR3 nucleotides are TGTGCCAGCACAGGCGCCGGGGAGCTGTTTTTT. Its protein is CASTGAGELFF.

In regard to this clone: The same CDR3 arises from other DNA sequences in this sample as well. The genes are TRBV30 and TRBJ1-2; D unclear. The CDR3 extends over 13 amino acids. CDR1 is GTSNPN, CDR2 SVGIG, per germline (reference sequence). V lost 0 bases and J 2 bases, leaving 7 bases between the germline ends. Written as DNA, the CDR3 is TGTGCCTGGAGTGTAAGGGTCAACTATGGCTACACCTTC. Amino acids: CAWSVRVNYGYTF.

The chain recombines TRBV10-1 with TRBJ1-4; tentatively, D is TRBD1 (5 bases). Trimming removed 4 bases from V and 8 bases from J, with 11 bases in between. Germline assignment: CDR1 WNHNN and CDR2 SYGVQD (reference sequence). This CDR3 has 13 amino acids. CDR3 sequence reads: CASSGRVGEKLFF. DNA for the CDR3: TGCGCCAGCAGTGGCAGGGTGGGCGAAAAACTGTTTTTT.

This sequence joins TRBV11-3 and TRBJ2-6, with unresolved D. CDR3 length equals 15 residues. The germline gives CDR1 SGHNT, CDR2 YENEEA. The ends were cut back, 5 bases at V and 3 bases at J, with 11 bases in the middle. The CDR3 loop reads CASSPRHGGANVLTF. The CDR3 DNA sequence: TGTGCCAGCAGCCCCAGGCACGGTGGGGCCAACGTCCTGACTTTC.

The gene calls are TRBV5-1 and TRBJ2-7; a weak D match, TRBD2 (6 bases). This CDR3 is built from 15 residues. Germline V gene lookup returns CDR1 SGHRS and CDR2 YFSETQ. V was shortened by 4 bases and J by 7 bases, with 21 bases between the two germline ends. For the CDR3, the DNA is TGCGCCAGCAGCCCGGGTGGGGCGGGGCTAGGAGAGCAGTACTTC. Its protein is CASSPGGAGLGEQYF.

The chain combines TRBV2 with TRBJ2-1; D may be TRBD2 (6 bases). Germline V CDR1 and CDR2: SNHLY, FYNNEI. V was trimmed by 6 bases and J by 0 bases, leaving 24 bases between them. The CDR3 contains 19 residues. The DNA for the CDR3 is TGTGCCAGCAGAGCCGGGACTGCGAAAGCCCCGGGCTCCTACAATGAGCAGTTCTTC. This encodes CASRAGTAKAPGSYNEQFF.

CDR3 nucleotides: TGTGCCAGTAGTCCTCTAGCGGGAGCAGAGATTACGCAGTATTTT. It yields the protein CASSPLAGAEITQYF. The chain is built from TRBV19 and TRBJ2-3; 10 bases map to TRBD2. Per germline, CDR1 LNHDA and CDR2 SQIVND (reference sequence). Trimming took 5 bases from V and 8 from J; bases not matched to a gene: 10. The CDR3 spans 15 residues.

This clone was counted once. The V gene is TRBV5-4, the J gene TRBJ2-2, with 12 bases aligning to TRBD1. The CDR3 spans 15 residues. With V trimmed by 4 bases and J by 4 bases, 2 bases remained unmatched. Germline-derived CDR1 and CDR2 are SGHNT and YYREEE (reference sequence). This chain's CDR3 is CASSMGQGATGELFF. CDR3 nucleotide sequence: TGTGCCAGCAGCATGGGACAGGGGGCCACCGGGGAGCTGTTTTTT.

The V call is TRBV11-2, the J call TRBJ2-5, with unresolved D. The CDR3 length is 14 residues. Trimming cost V 2 bases and J 4 bases, with 11 bases left between them. CDR1 is SGHAT and CDR2 is FQNNGV in the germline V gene. The CDR3 bases are TGTGCCAGCAGCTTACAACTTGAACGAGAGACCCAGTACTTC. This encodes CASSLQLERETQYF.

The V and J genes are TRBV29-1 and TRBJ2-5; no firm D call. Germline loops: CDR1 SQVTM, CDR2 ANQGSEA. V lost 1 base, J lost 5 bases, and 14 bases lay in between. The CDR3 totals 14 residues. Here the CDR3 DNA reads TGCAGCGTTGAAGGAGACCCTCAGTGGGAGACCCAGTACTTC. It is translated as CSVEGDPQWETQYF.

Comment on this clone: This sample also contains other DNA sequences that code for the same CDR3. The CDR3 nucleotides read TGTGCCAGCAGCTTAGGTTCCACTGAAGCTTTCTTT. Encoded protein: CASSLGSTEAFF. V and J are TRBV7-9 and TRBJ1-1; no clear D. Trimming removed 1 base at V and 4 bases at J, with 4 bases between. CDR1 SEHNR and CDR2 FQNEAQ come from the germline V gene (reference sequence). The CDR3 length is 12 residues.

The V gene is TRBV28, the J gene TRBJ2-7; D possibly corresponds to TRBD2 (7 bases). Trimming pared 6 bases from V and 0 bases from J, leaving 18 bases between. This CDR3 comprises 16 residues. In germline, CDR1 is MDHEN, CDR2 SYDVKM. CDR3 coding DNA: TGTGCCAGCAGGCTTTCCTCGGGGGGCTCCTCCTACGAGCAGTACTTC. This encodes CASRLSSGGSSYEQYF.

This clone was detected only once. The chain has TRBV6-5 and TRBJ1-2, with D possibly TRBD1 on 5 matching bases. The V gene's germline CDR1 is MNHEY and CDR2 SVGAGI. V was cut by 6 bases and J by 6 bases, with 17 bases left in between. This CDR3 spans 14 amino acids. This chain's CDR3 is CASSLGTEPHGYTF. CDR3 bases: TGTGCCAGCAGCCTCGGGACCGAACCCCATGGCTACACCTTC.

The chain is built from TRBV4-3 and TRBJ2-5; no firm D call. Germline V CDR1 and CDR2: LGHNA, YSLEER. Trimming shortened V by 0 bases and J by 4 bases, and 3 bases separated the two germline ends. This CDR3 region has 12 residues. CDR3 DNA: TGCGCCAGCAGCCAAGATCTAGAGACCCAGTACTTC. This gives the protein CASSQDLETQYF.

This clone has more than one count but fewer than ten. The chain employs TRBV19 and TRBJ1-1; D is uncertain. Germline values: CDR1 LNHDA, CDR2 SQIVND (reference sequence). The CDR3 totals 15 residues. With 1 base removed from V and 0 bases from J, the gap between germline ends came to 9 bases. Here the CDR3 reads CASSIVPQMNTEAFF. CDR3 coding DNA: TGTGCCAGTAGTATAGTCCCGCAGATGAACACTGAAGCTTTCTTT.

This chain links TRBV4-3 with TRBJ2-1; tentative D call: TRBD1 (5 bases). This CDR3 region has 14 residues. Germline CDR1 and CDR2: LGHNA and YSLEER. V lost 1 base, J lost 10 bases, and 14 bases lay in between. The CDR3 spells CASSQVFQGREQFF. CDR3 nucleotide sequence: TGCGCCAGCAGCCAAGTATTTCAGGGAAGAGAGCAGTTCTTC.

The chain uses TRBV2 and TRBJ2-5; D is possibly TRBD2 (5 bases). Trimming pared 4 bases from V and 2 bases from J, leaving 14 bases between. Per the germline V gene, CDR1 is SNHLY and CDR2 is FYNNEI. The CDR3 extends over 15 amino acids. For the CDR3, the DNA is TGTGCCAGCAGTGGCTCACTAGGGCGGCAAGAGACCCAGTACTTC. Protein: CASSGSLGRQETQYF.

The chain uses TRBV28 and TRBJ2-7, with 7 bases lining up with TRBD1. The ends lost 6 bases at V and 4 bases at J; junction bases unmatched: 12. The CDR3 runs 15 residues. The germline V gene encodes CDR1 MDHEN and CDR2 SYDVKM. The chain's CDR3 is CASSDLGTALYEQYF. Written as DNA, the CDR3 is TGTGCCAGCAGCGACCTAGGGACAGCACTATACGAGCAGTACTTC.

To note about this clone: Other DNA sequences from this sample encode an identical CDR3 as well. This chain links TRBV7-9 with TRBJ1-1; a possible D gene is TRBD1 (5 bases). The V end lost 5 bases, the J end lost 3 bases, and 10 bases lay between the germline ends. CDR3 size: 13 residues. In germline, CDR1 is SEHNR, CDR2 FQNEAQ (reference sequence). The CDR3 DNA follows: TGTGCCAGCAGCCAAGACAGTTACACTGAAGCTTTCTTT. Translation gives CASSQDSYTEAFF.

V and J are TRBV5-8 and TRBJ2-5, with TRBD1 matching 11 bases. This CDR3 spans 15 amino acids. CDR1 SGHTS and CDR2 YDEGEE come from the germline V gene. J was trimmed by 2 bases and V by 0 bases; bases with no gene match: 0. The CDR3 nucleotides read TGTGCCAGCAGCTTGGGGGACAGGGGGCAAGAGACCCAGTACTTC. Its translation: CASSLGDRGQETQYF.

This chain uses TRBV7-9 with TRBJ2-2; the D gene is possibly TRBD2 (5 bases). Deletions cut 7 bases from V and 1 base from J, with 10 bases between. The CDR3 length is 14 residues. Germline assignment: CDR1 SEHNR and CDR2 FQNEAQ (reference sequence). The CDR3 coding sequence is TGTGCCAGCATGGGGAGCGGGAACACCGGGGAGCTGTTTTTT. Translated, it gives CASMGSGNTGELFF.

The rearrangement links TRBV27 to TRBJ2-3; TRBD1 agrees at 9 bases. The CDR3 contains 14 residues. J lost 4 bases, V lost 6 bases, and 5 bases had no gene match. Germline V gene lookup returns CDR1 MNHEY and CDR2 SMNVEV (reference sequence). CDR3 sequence: CASSRDRVSDTQYF. For the CDR3, the DNA is TGTGCCAGCAGCCGGGACAGGGTATCAGATACGCAGTATTTT.

J is TRBJ2-3 and V is TRBV7-3, with 14 bases aligning to TRBD2. J lost 4 bases, V lost 2 bases, and 5 bases had no gene match. Germline-derived CDR1 and CDR2 are SGHTA and FQGTGA. The CDR3 extends over 17 amino acids. The CDR3 nucleotides read TGTGCCAGCAGCTTATTAGGACTAGCGGGAGGCGCAGATACGCAGTATTTT. Its translation is CASSLLGLAGGADTQYF.

This chain links TRBV5-4 with TRBJ1-3; 12 bases line up with TRBD1. The CDR3 contains 20 residues. CDR1 is SGHNT, CDR2 YYREEE, per germline (reference sequence). With 2 bases clipped from V and 2 bases from J, the junction kept 14 bases outside the gene matches. The CDR3 sequence: CASSFPGAGTGGAPGNTIYF. The CDR3 DNA reads TGTGCCAGCAGCTTTCCCGGTGCCGGGACAGGGGGCGCCCCTGGAAACACCATATATTTT.

V gene TRBV29-1 combines with J gene TRBJ1-1, with a tentative D call TRBD1 (6 bases). Germline CDR1 is SQVTM and CDR2 is ANQGSEA. Trimming took off 5 bases at V and 0 bases at J, with 10 bases between the two ends. The CDR3 spans 13 residues. CDR3 DNA sequence: TGCAGCGTTCAAAAGGGGGTGAACACTGAAGCTTTCTTT. It specifies CSVQKGVNTEAFF.

The chain employs TRBV19 and TRBJ1-4, with D unresolved. Germline loops: CDR1 LNHDA, CDR2 SQIVND (reference sequence). The CDR3 extends over 16 amino acids. V shed 2 bases and J shed 6 bases, with 16 bases lying between them. Here the CDR3 DNA reads TGTGCCAGTAGTATACCAGGCCGGGCCGGGGATGAAAAACTGTTTTTT. Translation gives CASSIPGRAGDEKLFF.

The rearrangement links TRBV10-3 to TRBJ1-4; tentatively, D is TRBD1 (6 bases). V shed 3 bases and J shed 8 bases, with 16 bases lying between them. The CDR3 has 15 residues. CDR1 ENHRY and CDR2 SYGVKD come from the germline V gene. This chain's CDR3 is CAISDLVGGKEKLFF. DNA for the CDR3: TGTGCCATCAGTGATTTGGTCGGGGGCAAGGAAAAACTGTTTTTT.